These 8 T cell receptor beta chains were all obtained from the same sample, sequenced in a study of blood T cell repertoires in COVID-19. Profiling relied on immunoSEQ multiplex PCR, and the TCRdb table lists in-frame clones only, not all of them. The sample includes around 92,000 clones, 80% to 90% of them seen just once. Sequenced sample: peripheral blood. The source is a woman older than 75 with active COVID-19.

The chain recombines TRBV7-9 with TRBJ2-7; D might be TRBD2 (5 bases). V lost 5 bases, J lost 1 base, and 21 bases lay in between. Germline loops: CDR1 SEHNR, CDR2 FQNEAQ (reference sequence). The CDR3 is 17 residues long. The CDR3 loop reads CASSAYTRSPRSYEQYF. Written as DNA, the CDR3 is TGTGCCAGCAGCGCCTACACTAGATCCCCTAGATCCTACGAGCAGTACTTC.

The rearrangement uses TRBV7-6 and TRBJ1-5, with 7 positions matching TRBD1. V shed 3 bases and J 6 bases; nucleotides not matched to a gene: 11. CDR1 is SGHVS, CDR2 FNYEAQ, per germline. This CDR3 spans 16 amino acids. CDR3 bases: TGTGCCAGCAGCTTTGGCGCTCAGGGGGACGGTCAGCCCCAGCATTTT. This gives the protein CASSFGAQGDGQPQHF.

The chain recombines TRBV1 with TRBJ2-7; the table's D call, TRBD1, has no DNA check behind it. TRBV1 represents a pseudogene. The CDR3 is 12 residues long. The CDR3 here is CTSSSRGGEQYF. The CDR3, as DNA: TGCACCAGCAGTTCCCGAGGGGGCGAGCAGTACTTC.

The chain combines TRBV27 with TRBJ1-5; TRBD1 aligns across 7 bases. With V trimmed by 3 bases and J by 6 bases, 5 bases remained unmatched. Germline CDR1 and CDR2: MNHEY and SMNVEV (reference sequence). The CDR3 extends over 14 amino acids. The DNA of the CDR3 is TGTGCCAGCAGTTTCCGACAGGGATTTCAGCCCCAGCATTTT. It codes for CASSFRQGFQPQHF.

This chain uses TRBV7-2 with TRBJ1-3; 9 bases fit TRBD1. Germline CDR1 and CDR2: SGHTA and FQGNSA. This CDR3 contains 17 residues. V gave up 1 base and J gave up 5 bases; unmatched junction bases: 9. The CDR3 sequence is CASSLVTGTGIRNTIYF. The CDR3 DNA reads as TGTGCCAGCAGCTTAGTAACCGGGACAGGGATTAGAAACACCATATATTTT.

This sequence joins TRBV7-3 and TRBJ2-5, with a possible D match to TRBD2 (5 bases). V dropped 5 bases and J dropped 2 bases, with 18 bases sitting between them. Looked up from germline, CDR1 is SGHTA and CDR2 is FQGTGA. CDR3 size: 16 residues. CDR3 residues: CASSPGSYLRQETQYF. The CDR3 DNA reads as TGTGCCAGCAGCCCGGGATCCTATCTTCGACAAGAGACCCAGTACTTC.

The chain is built from TRBV10-3 and TRBJ1-5; D unresolved. Trimming removed 6 bases at V and 0 bases at J, with 9 bases between. Per germline, CDR1 ENHRY and CDR2 SYGVKD. The CDR3 length is 14 residues. CDR3 loop: CAISGINSNQPQHF. CDR3 bases: TGTGCCATCAGCGGGATTAATAGCAATCAGCCCCAGCATTTT.

The J gene is TRBJ2-7, the V gene TRBV25-1; 9 bases map to TRBD1. J gave up 2 bases and V 8 bases, and 4 bases lay outside the gene matches. CDR3 size: 13 residues. Germline V gives CDR1 MGHDK, CDR2 SYGVNS. The CDR3 here is CASRGQGTYEQYF. The CDR3, as DNA: TGTGCCAGCCGGGGACAGGGAACCTACGAGCAGTACTTC.